Reported below is one T cell receptor (beta chain). The antigen it binds to is not known. No base quality values were provided; no much bigger clone lies one nucleotide off. This sample is drawn from a study of CD8 T cells in Susac syndrome (dated by TCRdb to about 2019). Background on the whole study: Whether CD8+ T cell activation and differentiation in Susac syndrome was antigen driven was tested using repertoire sequencing. General findings and caveats noted by the study authors: The study acknowledged that relatively few individuals were included in the TCR sequencing and HLA analysis.

RNA was extracted with the RNeasy kit and 0.5 to 1 ug was reverse transcribed using random hexamers. The immunoSEQ multiplex PCR assay, which covers 54 Vbeta and 13 Jbeta segments, was used to amplify TCR beta CDR3 regions. To correct PCR amplification bias, a synthetic template baseline was used for both primer optimization and computational correction. The authors' pipeline ran thus. Reads were annotated to V, D and J genes according to IMGT and were analyzed with immunoSEQ Analyzer, with only productive sequences retained. To calculate clonality, Shannon entropy was normalized by log2 of the number of productive unique sequences and then subtracted from one. For each patient and control, public and private clones were evaluated among the 100 most prevalent clones. A clone was defined as Susac-specific if it was absent from the healthy and MS cohorts, from roughly 990 published viral clones and from other ImmuneACCESS disease sequences. TCRdb reanalyzed the raw reads on its own, using fastp at Q25 for trimming and MiXCR for clone calling, and kept in-frame beta chains. A single entry per CDR3 protein holds the most common genes and DNA from its merged rows. Here the V and J calls rest on TCRdb's processing, not on the authors' analysis. The sample contains about 120,000 distinct CDR3 sequences, about 93% of them found a single time. The top ten hold about 0.14% of the sample.

Peripheral blood CD8+ and CD4+ T cells from healthy donors, Susac syndrome patients and multiple sclerosis patients were profiled by high-throughput TCR beta sequencing. The healthy donors served as controls matched for age and sex. CD8+ TEMRA cells were enriched by FACS, while bulk CD8+ and CD4+ T cells were purified by magnetic negative isolation. Blood was collected in EDTA tubes and processed within 24 hours, with PBMCs isolated through density gradient centrifugation. PBMCs intended for TCR sequencing were cryopreserved in liquid nitrogen and thawed later in a water bath at 37 degrees C. A purity of at least 90% was achieved for sorted or isolated CD4+, CD8+ and CD8+ TEMRA cells. From its cysteine to its phenylalanine, the CDR3 spans 15 amino acids. Only the CDR3 DNA is retained, 45 bases long and in frame from the first base. V and J lose 5 bases and 0 bases, and a span of 13 bases separates them. The germline V gene provides CDR1 ENHRY and CDR2 SYGVKD.

The receptor's source is a human donor in good health. Recombination joined TRBV10-3 with TRBJ1-1; TRBD1 could be the D gene, as 5 bases match. Sequencing was done on a sample of CD4+ T cells from PBMCs. Read as DNA, the sequence is TGTGCCATCAGTTACGCCGGGACGGTGAACACTGAAGCTTTCTTT. Translated, this is CAISYAGTVNTEAFF.